Below are 5 T cell receptor beta chains sequenced from a single sample in a study of TIL therapy for anti-PD-1-resistant metastatic lung cancer. Time point noted: pre-treatment sample, taken before nivolumab and TIL therapy. Sequencing used immunoSEQ v3. The repertoire was sequenced with immunoSEQ multiplex PCR; TCRdb's copy has only in-frame clones and lacks some. The data show about 36,000 clones, about 70% seen once. This specimen was blood, taken at baseline. These receptors all stem from a person aged 25-80 years with non-small cell lung cancer.

The CDR3 nucleotides read TGTGCCAGCAGCTCCAATCCGGGAGTATCCTACGAGCAGTACTTC. This translates into CASSSNPGVSYEQYF. J is TRBJ2-7 and V is TRBV11-2; D perhaps matches TRBD2 (6 bases). The V gene lost 4 bases and the J gene lost 1 base, with 14 bases spanning the gap. Germline CDR1 SGHAT, CDR2 FQNNGV. The CDR3 runs to 15 residues.

The chain employs TRBV5-1 and TRBJ2-1; tentative D call: TRBD2 (5 bases). The germline V and J ends were trimmed by 3 bases and 7 bases, with 14 bases remaining between them. Germline V CDR1 and CDR2: SGHRS, YFSETQ. CDR3 length: 14 amino acids. The DNA of the CDR3 is TGCGCCAGCAGCTGGGAGTCCGGGGATAATGAGCAGTTCTTC. Its protein product is CASSWESGDNEQFF.

This CDR3 is CASSHGQGKGSSGNTIYF. CDR3 nucleotides: TGTGCCAGCAGCCACGGGCAGGGGAAAGGGAGCTCTGGAAACACCATATATTTT. This chain uses TRBV5-6 with TRBJ1-3, with D perhaps TRBD1 (6 bases). V lost 4 bases and J 0 bases, leaving 20 bases between the germline ends. This CDR3 contains 18 residues. Germline V gene lookup returns CDR1 SGHDT and CDR2 YYEEEE.

The rearrangement links TRBV19 to TRBJ1-4, with no clear D. Germline V gene lookup returns CDR1 LNHDA and CDR2 SQIVND (reference sequence). Between the trimmed V and J ends, which lost 3 bases and 2 bases, there was a span of 13 bases. CDR3 length equals 16 residues. The CDR3 loop reads CASSMAGQTTNEKLFF. The CDR3 bases are TGTGCCAGTAGTATGGCGGGTCAGACGACTAATGAAAAACTGTTTTTT.

This clone has more than one count but fewer than ten. The gene calls are TRBV29-1 and TRBJ2-7; D unclear. V lost 6 bases to trimming and J lost 5 bases, with 11 bases between them. The CDR3 contains 11 residues. CDR1 is SQVTM, CDR2 ANQGSEA, per germline. The CDR3 loop is CSVRFRHEQYF. The DNA of the CDR3 is TGCAGCGTCCGTTTCCGCCACGAGCAGTACTTC.